This passage covers 27 T cell receptor beta chains from one sample sequenced in a study of blood T cell repertoires in COVID-19. Produced via immunoSEQ multiplex PCR; TCRdb's table is partial and in-frame only. Of approximately 280,000 clones listed, 90% are singletons. Sequencing was performed on peripheral blood. These receptor sequences come from a woman in her thirties with COVID-19, enrolled during active disease.

This clone was seen a single time. The chain employs TRBV19 and TRBJ2-1; perhaps TRBD2 as D (6 bases). The CDR3 is 15 amino acids. V dropped 9 bases and J dropped 1 base, with 16 bases sitting between them. Germline V lookup: CDR1 LNHDA, CDR2 SQIVND (reference sequence). The CDR3 DNA reads as TGTGCCAGCAAGGAGGGACCGGTTTCCTACAATGAGCAGTTCTTC. Translating it yields CASKEGPVSYNEQFF.

The chain has TRBV5-1 and TRBJ2-1, with 11 positions matching TRBD2. CDR1 is SGHRS, CDR2 YFSETQ, per germline. V dropped 0 bases and J dropped 7; count of bases not matched to a gene: 12. This CDR3 region has 18 residues. The CDR3 loop is CASSLGGAGASGRNEQFF. In DNA, the CDR3 is TGCGCCAGCAGCTTGGGGGGTGCGGGAGCTAGCGGGAGGAATGAGCAGTTCTTC.

J is TRBJ1-2 and V is TRBV9; 10 bases are shared with TRBD1. With V trimmed by 5 bases and J by 6 bases, 10 bases remained unmatched. This CDR3 has 15 amino acids. Germline V CDR1 and CDR2: SGDLS, YYNGEE. CDR3: CASSTIPGQGHGYTF. CDR3 DNA sequence: TGTGCCAGCAGTACGATTCCGGGACAGGGGCATGGCTACACCTTC.

The chain couples TRBV2 to TRBJ1-1; weak D call: TRBD1 (5 bases). CDR1 and CDR2 from the germline V gene are SNHLY and FYNNEI. This CDR3 contains 14 residues. V lost 5 bases to trimming and J lost 1 base, with 11 bases between them. The CDR3 loop is CASSTSGGNTEAFF. CDR3 bases: TGTGCCAGCAGTACCTCGGGGGGGAACACTGAAGCTTTCTTT.

V is TRBV19 and J is TRBJ1-1, with D maybe TRBD1 (5 bases). The V gene's germline CDR1 is LNHDA and CDR2 SQIVND (reference sequence). The length of the CDR3 is 15 residues. The V gene lost 3 bases and the J gene lost 0 bases, with 11 bases spanning the gap. The CDR3 here is CASSIRRQLNTEAFF. The CDR3, as DNA: TGTGCCAGTAGTATCAGGAGACAGCTGAACACTGAAGCTTTCTTT.

As to this clone: At one end the junction does not follow the germline gene, possibly because of a read error. The J gene is TRBJ2-7, the V gene TRBV24-1; TRBD1 aligns across 10 bases. CDR1 KGHDR and CDR2 SFDVKD come from the germline V gene. This CDR3 is built from 14 residues. The CDR3 here is CATSGGTGAYEQYF. In DNA form, the CDR3 reads TGTGCCACAAGTGGAGGGACAGGGGCCTACGAGCAGTACTTC.

The chain employs TRBV5-6 and TRBJ2-1; TRBD2 aligns across 8 bases. V was clipped by 0 bases and J by 2 bases; unmatched bases: 4. In germline, CDR1 is SGHDT, CDR2 YYEEEE. This CDR3 is 16 amino acids long. The CDR3 DNA sequence: TGTGCCAGCAGCTTGGGGGCCGGGAGGGCCTACAATGAGCAGTTCTTC. Protein sequence: CASSLGAGRAYNEQFF.

This rearrangement joins TRBV10-3 to TRBJ2-2; no clear D gene. The CDR3 is 14 amino acids. Germline V CDR1 and CDR2: ENHRY, SYGVKD. Trimming cost V 7 bases and J 4 bases, with 13 bases left between them. The CDR3 nucleotides read TGTGCCATCACGCCCCTCCACGGCACCGGGGAGCTGTTTTTT. It encodes CAITPLHGTGELFF.

V and J are TRBV6-6 and TRBJ1-1; TRBD1 matches at 7 bases. Germline V gene data show CDR1 as MNHNY and CDR2 as SVGAGI (reference sequence). The CDR3 sequence is 14 residues long. Unmatched junction bases numbered 5, after V lost 6 bases and J lost 1 base. The CDR3 reads CASSYRGSNTEAFF. DNA of the CDR3: TGTGCCAGCAGCTACAGGGGATCGAACACTGAAGCTTTCTTT.

This clone was detected once. The J gene is TRBJ2-1, the V gene TRBV30; 10 bases match TRBD2. CDR3 size: 13 residues. After removal of 8 bases from V and 5 bases from J, the junction contained 6 bases not matched to a gene. Germline V lookup: CDR1 GTSNPN, CDR2 SVGIG (reference sequence). CDR3 sequence (DNA): TGTGCCCAAACTAGCGGGGTAAACAATGAGCAGTTCTTC. Encoded protein: CAQTSGVNNEQFF.

This sequence joins TRBV15 and TRBJ2-7; 10 bases are shared with TRBD1. This CDR3 has 15 residues. In germline, CDR1 is LNHNV, CDR2 YYDKDF (reference sequence). With V trimmed by 5 bases and J by 6 bases, 10 bases remained unmatched. The CDR3 loop reads CATSAPGQGSLEQYF. The CDR3 DNA is TGTGCCACCAGCGCCCCGGGACAGGGGTCCCTCGAGCAGTACTTC. The full variable domain, with the rest looked up from reference TRBV15 and TRBJ2-7, is DAMVIQNPRYQVTQFGKPVTLSCSQTLNHNVMYWYQQKSSQAPKLLFHYYDKDFNNEADTPDNFQSRRPNTSFCFLDIRSPGLGDTAMYLCATSAPGQGSLEQYFGPGTRLTVT.

The chain is built from TRBV30 and TRBJ1-4; no definite D call. The germline V gene encodes CDR1 GTSNPN and CDR2 SVGIG (reference sequence). V was trimmed by 1 base and J by 8 bases, leaving 14 bases between them. This CDR3 has 14 residues. CDR3 in amino acids: CAWSAVTPREKLFF. The CDR3 DNA reads as TGTGCCTGGAGTGCGGTCACCCCGCGGGAAAAACTGTTTTTT.

The chain joins TRBV28 to TRBJ2-7; 11 bases fit TRBD1. This CDR3 spans 16 amino acids. Germline V gene data show CDR1 as MDHEN and CDR2 as SYDVKM. J was trimmed by 3 bases and V by 5 bases; bases with no gene match: 9. CDR3 amino acids: CASSHLRGTGGYEQYF. As DNA, the CDR3 is TGTGCCAGCAGTCACCTGAGAGGGACAGGGGGCTACGAGCAGTACTTC.

This chain connects TRBV2 to TRBJ2-7, with D uncertain. Trimming stripped 2 bases from V and 4 bases from J, with 12 bases between. From germline, CDR1 is SNHLY and CDR2 FYNNEI. The CDR3 loop spans 14 amino acids. Written as DNA, the CDR3 is TGTGCCAGCAGTGAACCCATATTTAGTTACGAGCAGTACTTC. Amino acid sequence: CASSEPIFSYEQYF.

The chain is built from TRBV5-4 and TRBJ1-5, with 8 bases identical to TRBD1. The CDR3 runs 14 residues. Germline values: CDR1 SGHNT, CDR2 YYREEE (reference sequence). Germline trimming cut 3 bases from V and 5 bases from J; bases unmatched to any gene: 4. CDR3 amino acids: CASSSQGADQPQHF. In DNA, the CDR3 is TGTGCCAGCAGCTCCCAGGGGGCGGATCAGCCCCAGCATTTT.

The chain joins TRBV7-3 to TRBJ2-1, with TRBD2 matching over 12 bases. After removal of 3 bases from V and 8 bases from J, the junction contained 5 bases not matched to a gene. The CDR3 is made up of 15 amino acids. Germline V gene sequence: CDR1 SGHTA, CDR2 FQGTGA. The DNA for the CDR3 is TGTGCCAGCAGCTTGCTAGCGGGAGGGCGGGATGAGCAGTTCTTC. It translates to CASSLLAGGRDEQFF. Filled out from reference TRBV7-3 and TRBJ2-1, the complete variable domain reads GAGVSQTPSNKVTEKGKYVELRCDPISGHTALYWYRQSLGQGPEFLIYFQGTGAADDSGLPNDRFFAVRPEGSVSTLKIQRTERGDSAVYLCASSLLAGGRDEQFFGPGTRLTVL.

V gene TRBV5-8 combines with J gene TRBJ2-3, with 9 bases aligning to TRBD1. This CDR3 is 16 amino acids long. Trimming removed 4 bases from V and 2 bases from J; junction bases left unmatched: 8. CDR1 and CDR2 from the germline V gene are SGHTS and YDEGEE. The CDR3 nucleotides read TGTGCCAGCAGCCTCGCCGGGACAGGGATCACAGATACGCAGTATTTT. Amino acid sequence: CASSLAGTGITDTQYF. The whole variable domain, filled in from reference TRBV5-8 and TRBJ2-3, reads EAGVTQSPTHLIKTRGQQATLRCSPISGHTSVYWYQQALGLGLQFLLWYDEGEERNRGNFPPRFSGRQFPNYSSELNVNALELEDSALYLCASSLAGTGITDTQYFGPGTRLTVL.

CDR3 in amino acids: CASSLVLAGPGELFF. CDR3 nucleotides: TGTGCCAGCAGCTTGGTTCTAGCGGGACCCGGGGAGCTGTTTTTT. The chain couples TRBV5-5 to TRBJ2-2, with TRBD2 matching 9 bases. This CDR3 contains 15 residues. The J segment lost 6 bases and the V segment lost 0 bases, leaving 3 bases of the junction unmatched. The germline gives CDR1 SGHKS, CDR2 YYEKEE (reference sequence).

This sequence joins TRBV30 and TRBJ1-4, with a tentative D call TRBD1 (5 bases). The CDR3 is 15 residues long. Trimming shortened V by 3 bases and J by 7 bases, and 18 bases separated the two germline ends. The germline gives CDR1 GTSNPN, CDR2 SVGIG (reference sequence). The CDR3 region has the DNA TGTGCCTGGAGACCTGGAGGAGGGGCTGGTGAAAAACTGTTTTTT. Translated, it gives CAWRPGGGAGEKLFF.

In this sample, this clone turned up once. This sequence joins TRBV29-1 and TRBJ1-1; TRBD1 aligns across 7 bases. Germline V gene sequence: CDR1 SQVTM, CDR2 ANQGSEA. The trim removed 6 bases at V and 0 bases at J, leaving 4 bases unmatched. This CDR3 is built from 13 residues. Here the CDR3 DNA reads TGCAGCGTAATCGACAGGGTGAACACTGAAGCTTTCTTT. Translating gives CSVIDRVNTEAFF.

The chain couples TRBV28 to TRBJ1-2; 10 nucleotides agree with TRBD1. V gave up 5 bases and J gave up 8 bases; unmatched junction bases: 8. Per the germline V gene, CDR1 is MDHEN and CDR2 is SYDVKM. This CDR3 contains 14 residues. Written as DNA, the CDR3 is TGTGCCAGCAGTCCACCGGGACAGGGGTCAGGCTACACCTTC. It is translated as CASSPPGQGSGYTF.

The chain has TRBV28 and TRBJ2-2, with D maybe TRBD2 (6 bases). Trimming shortened V by 10 bases and J by 3 bases, and 21 bases separated the two germline ends. CDR3 size: 16 residues. The germline V gene has CDR1 MDHEN and CDR2 SYDVKM. The CDR3 DNA sequence: TGTGCCACCAAGGGGAGGCGGGACTCCTACACCGGGGAGCTGTTTTTT. Translated: CATKGRRDSYTGELFF.

This clone was picked up a small number of times. The chain recombines TRBV6-5 with TRBJ1-5, with a weak D call TRBD1 (5 bases). Trimming took 6 bases from V and 5 from J, leaving 11 bases between them. There are 13 residues in the CDR3. Germline V gene sequence: CDR1 MNHEY, CDR2 SVGAGI. CDR3 in amino acids: CASRIRVYQPQHF. CDR3 bases: TGTGCCAGCAGAATCAGGGTCTATCAGCCCCAGCATTTT.

The gene calls are TRBV28 and TRBJ2-2, with TRBD2 matching 7 bases. There are 16 residues in the CDR3. The junction had 10 bases not matched to a gene; V was cut back by 6 bases and J by 3 bases. The germline gives CDR1 MDHEN, CDR2 SYDVKM. The CDR3 region has the DNA TGTGCCAGCAGCAAAGTCGGGGGGTTCGACACCGGGGAGCTGTTTTTT. This gives the protein CASSKVGGFDTGELFF.

The chain employs TRBV19 and TRBJ2-6; D call uncertain. CDR1 is LNHDA, CDR2 SQIVND, per germline (reference sequence). CDR3 size: 14 residues. The V gene lost 10 bases and the J gene lost 0 bases, with 10 bases spanning the gap. This CDR3 is CATSGRSGANVLTF. CDR3 DNA sequence: TGTGCCACCTCCGGTCGCTCTGGGGCCAACGTCCTGACTTTC.

CDR3 coding DNA: TGTGCCAGCAGCTTTACCTACAGGGATCGCTATGGCTACACCTTC. The encoded protein is CASSFTYRDRYGYTF. The gene calls are TRBV5-4 and TRBJ1-2; a weak D match, TRBD1 (6 bases). The V end was cut by 2 bases, the J end by 4 bases, with 15 bases between. In germline, CDR1 is SGHNT, CDR2 YYREEE (reference sequence). The CDR3 sequence is 15 residues long.

The chain links TRBV24-1 to TRBJ2-1; 8 positions agree with TRBD1. The CDR3 contains 18 residues. Germline trimming cut 2 bases from V and 5 bases from J; bases unmatched to any gene: 13. CDR1 is KGHDR, CDR2 SFDVKD, per germline. This CDR3 reads CATSDSYWRDRRNNEQFF. CDR3 nucleotides: TGTGCCACCAGTGATTCCTATTGGAGGGACAGGAGAAACAATGAGCAGTTCTTC.